The 6 T cell receptor beta chains below were found in one sample sequenced in a study of T cells in Graves' hyperthyroidism and ophthalmopathy. Amplification targeted TCR beta CDR3 regions from RNA transcripts. With the HTBI primer set, the TCR CDR3 went through a first round of RT-PCR. From the multiplex PCR reads, TCRdb called clonotypes with MiXCR, one entry per CDR3 protein. Of around 380,000 distinct CDR3 sequences detected, roughly 13% appear once; the ten largest clones hold around 21%. Sequenced input: blood. Source of these receptors: a man aged 25 to 40 with Graves' hyperthyroidism that later progressed to Graves' ophthalmopathy.

Many counts were recorded for this clonotype. V and J are TRBV7-9 and TRBJ1-5; D not resolved. Germline-derived CDR1 and CDR2 are SEHNR and FQNEAQ (reference sequence). The CDR3 spans 15 residues. Trimming took 5 bases from V and 9 from J, leaving 20 bases between them. The DNA for the CDR3 is TGTGCCAGCAGCCCCTCGGGTTTGGGAGGAGGGCCCCAGCATTTT. It yields the protein CASSPSGLGGGPQHF.

This rearrangement joins TRBV18 to TRBJ2-3; 8 positions match TRBD2. From germline, CDR1 is KGHSH and CDR2 LQKENI. Losses at the gene ends were 2 bases for V and 4 bases for J; bases not matched to a gene: 5. This CDR3 comprises 15 residues. CDR3 protein: CASSPRSGGPDTQYF. The CDR3 nucleotides are TGTGCCAGCTCACCAAGAAGCGGGGGCCCAGATACGCAGTATTTT. Variable domain in full (rest from reference TRBV18 and TRBJ2-3): NAGVMQNPRHLVRRRGQEARLRCSPMKGHSHVYWYRQLPEEGLKFMVYLQKENIIDESGMPKERFSAEFPKEGPSILRIQQVVRGDSAAYFCASSPRSGGPDTQYFGPGTRLTVL.

This clonotype has at least ten counts. The genes are TRBV27 and TRBJ2-7; TRBD2 is a possible D gene (5 bases). The germline CDR1 and CDR2 sequences are MNHEY and SMNVEV (reference sequence). The CDR3 loop spans 14 amino acids. Trimming took off 3 bases at V and 2 bases at J, with 11 bases between the two ends. CDR3 nucleotides: TGTGCCAGCAGTTTTACCAGCGGTACCTACGAGCAGTACTTC. As protein: CASSFTSGTYEQYF.

The sample holds many counts of this clonotype. The chain combines TRBV3-1 with TRBJ2-5; D is possibly TRBD2 (5 bases). V was pared by 0 bases and J by 3 bases, with 11 bases between. The length of the CDR3 is 15 residues. Looked up from germline, CDR1 is LGHDT and CDR2 is YNNKEL (reference sequence). Here the CDR3 DNA reads TGTGCCAGCAGCCAAGATCTGGTTAGCGAAGAGACCCAGTACTTC. Translating it yields CASSQDLVSEETQYF.

The genes are TRBV20-1 and TRBJ2-7; D possibly matches TRBD1 or TRBD2 (5 bases each). Germline CDR1 is DFQATT and CDR2 is SNEGSKA (reference sequence). This CDR3 spans 13 amino acids. Trimming cost V 5 bases and J 3 bases, with 14 bases left between them. DNA for the CDR3: TGCAGTGCTCCCGGGACCGGAGACTACGAGCAGTACTTC. This encodes CSAPGTGDYEQYF.

The chain combines TRBV11-2 with TRBJ2-5; 8 bases align to TRBD1. The CDR3 is 11 residues long. J was trimmed by 13 bases and V by 3 bases; bases with no gene match: 4. Germline CDR1 is SGHAT and CDR2 is FQNNGV. The CDR3 sequence: CASSFGDRWYF. CDR3 DNA sequence: TGTGCCAGCAGCTTCGGGGACAGGTGGTACTTC. The whole variable domain, remainder taken from reference TRBV11-2 and TRBJ2-5, is EAGVAQSPRYKIIEKRQSVAFWCNPISGHATLYWYQQILGQGPKLLIQFQNNGVVDDSQLPKDRFSAERLKGVDSTLKIQPAKLEDSAVYLCASSFGDRWYFGPGTRLLVL.